This T cell receptor beta chain is drawn from a study of naive and memory T cell subsets. Study-level results: Potentially, T cell activation and differentiation skew this RNA-based measurement.

TCR cDNA received a 3' ligated oligonucleotide that carried a UMI. Whole-blood samples were more than 2 ml of peripheral blood from healthy adult volunteers. Input was roughly 1 to 1,100 ng of DNase-treated total RNA without cell sorting. Ligated cDNA underwent four rounds of PCR with nested alpha and beta constant region primers and SP2. Reverse transcription of blood and skin TCR RNA was primed at alpha and beta constant regions. MiXCR, applied by TCRdb to the 5' RACE reads, yields one record per CDR3 protein. The data show tens of thousands of distinct CDR3 sequences, 8% seen once. On this clonotype: Its antigen is not identified.

The CDR3 has 16 amino acids. Deletions cut 4 bases from V and 4 bases from J, with 16 bases between. In germline, CDR1 is MDHEN, CDR2 SYDVKM. The receptor was isolated from a female donor in good health. The rearrangement uses TRBV28 and TRBJ2-2, with D maybe TRBD1 (6 bases). The CDR3 DNA reads TGTGCCAGCAGTTCGGAGTCAGGGGTGGGCACCGGGGAGCTGTTTTTT. Translation gives CASSSESGVGTGELFF.